This is a list of T cell receptor beta chains from one sample in a study of T cell repertoires in cytomegalovirus infection. In TCRdb, the reads were re-called with MiXCR into one record per CDR3 protein. The sample contains about 470,000 distinct CDR3 sequences, 42% of which appear only once. These TCRs' antigens remain unknown. The sample was cultured PBMCs, taken from culture after CMV antigen stimulation. The receptors come from a human donor in good health (CMV status not recorded). Some clones in this sample may be carry-over from other donors' samples. Each CDR3 is given with its conserved first and last residue. The order of the fields is V gene, clone size, J gene, CDR3 protein. A row's size may be missing; if present it is once, few, many or a size class.

v_call: TRBV7-9
clone_size: few
j_call: TRBJ2-5
cdr3_aa: CASSLLAGSLPQETQYF

v_call: TRBV6-2/TRBV6-3
clone_size: once
j_call: TRBJ2-7
cdr3_aa: CASSYSFGHELSYEQYF

v_call: TRBV11-3
clone_size: -
j_call: TRBJ2-3
cdr3_aa: CASSPTGGGQYF

v_call: TRBV7-6
clone_size: -
j_call: TRBJ2-7
cdr3_aa: CASSLASGGTTTYEQYF

v_call: TRBV12-3/TRBV12-4
clone_size: -
j_call: TRBJ2-5
cdr3_aa: CASSLGDGGLVTQYF

v_call: TRBV5-4
clone_size: -
j_call: TRBJ2-3
cdr3_aa: CASSQGRSTDTQYF

v_call: TRBV12-3/TRBV12-4
clone_size: few
j_call: TRBJ2-7
cdr3_aa: CASSLAEAYEQYF

v_call: TRBV6-5
clone_size: -
j_call: TRBJ2-7
cdr3_aa: CASSYSRRRAPYEQYF

v_call: TRBV6-2/TRBV6-3
clone_size: -
j_call: TRBJ2-5
cdr3_aa: CASSYRASGSRETQYF

v_call: TRBV25-1
clone_size: -
j_call: TRBJ2-3
cdr3_aa: CASSSRGSTQYF

v_call: TRBV6-1
clone_size: -
j_call: TRBJ2-7
cdr3_aa: CASSEPGQGAIYEQYF

v_call: TRBV7-6
clone_size: few
j_call: TRBJ2-1
cdr3_aa: CASSLGWGSKRANEQFF

v_call: TRBV20-1
clone_size: -
j_call: TRBJ1-5
cdr3_aa: CSARGMMGTERQPQHF

v_call: TRBV6-1
clone_size: -
j_call: TRBJ2-7
cdr3_aa: CASSEYRVGSYEQYF

v_call: TRBV7-2
clone_size: many
j_call: TRBJ2-1
cdr3_aa: CASSLGVDYNEQFF

v_call: TRBV7-6
clone_size: -
j_call: TRBJ2-3
cdr3_aa: CASRLSGRDADTQYF

v_call: TRBV7-2
clone_size: -
j_call: TRBJ2-2
cdr3_aa: CASSPEGDSASTGELFF

v_call: TRBV6-2/TRBV6-3
clone_size: -
j_call: TRBJ1-5
cdr3_aa: CASSRWEGRDQPQHF

v_call: TRBV7-2
clone_size: many
j_call: TRBJ2-5
cdr3_aa: CASSPTSGVLETQYF

v_call: TRBV12-3/TRBV12-4
clone_size: few
j_call: TRBJ2-3
cdr3_aa: CASTFGADTDTQYF

v_call: TRBV12-3/TRBV12-4
clone_size: few
j_call: TRBJ1-5
cdr3_aa: CASSLSRVGESNQPQHF

v_call: TRBV7-6
clone_size: -
j_call: TRBJ2-5
cdr3_aa: CASSAMEGGSRAQYF

v_call: TRBV12-3/TRBV12-4
clone_size: few
j_call: TRBJ1-1
cdr3_aa: CASSYSPRGRGFVAEAFF

v_call: TRBV10-3
clone_size: -
j_call: TRBJ2-3
cdr3_aa: CAIRPYRAGDTQYF

v_call: TRBV4-3
clone_size: -
j_call: TRBJ2-1
cdr3_aa: CASSQALASSYNEQFF